These 3 T cell receptor beta chains came from one sample sequenced in a study of OX40 agonist ivuxolimab in advanced cancers. The library came from the immunoSEQ multiplex PCR assay. In TCRdb, the immuneACCESS table is reduced to in-frame sequences with V and J assigned. These tables do not hold every clone; where another copy was compared, an unresolved V gene accounts for under half, and the others remain unexplained. This sample lists about 88,000 clones; about 85% were detected once. Approximately 0.2% of the sample comes from the top ten. Specimen: CD4+ or CD8+ T cells sorted from blood, collected in a trial of the OX40 agonist ivuxolimab. Receptor source: an adult with an advanced solid tumor such as melanoma, head and neck, liver or kidney cancer.

The chain couples TRBV6-5 to TRBJ1-5; D remains unclear. The CDR3 is 13 amino acids. The V gene lost 6 bases and the J gene lost 1 base, with 7 bases spanning the gap. Germline V gene sequence: CDR1 MNHEY, CDR2 SVGAGI. The CDR3 spells CASRGSSNQPQHF. In DNA, the CDR3 is TGTGCCAGCAGGGGGTCCAGCAATCAGCCCCAGCATTTT.

The chain combines TRBV5-1 with TRBJ1-1; maybe TRBD1 (5 bases). The germline gives CDR1 SGHRS, CDR2 YFSETQ. This CDR3 has 16 residues. Trimming pared 4 bases from V and 4 bases from J, leaving 20 bases between. The CDR3 DNA follows: TGCGCCAGCAGCCCCGGAGGGGAGGGAAGGGTCACTGAAGCTTTCTTT. The encoded protein is CASSPGGEGRVTEAFF.

The chain links TRBV6-1 to TRBJ2-1, with D possibly matching TRBD2 (5 bases). V shed 8 bases and J shed 6 bases, with 11 bases lying between them. CDR3 length equals 12 residues. Germline-derived CDR1 and CDR2 are MNHNS and SASEGT. The CDR3 nucleotides read TGTGCCAGCTCGCGGGCGACCAATGAGCAGTTCTTC. Encoded protein: CASSRATNEQFF.